This T cell receptor (beta chain) is from a study of blood T cell repertoires in COVID-19. Source study methods: The authors estimated nucleated cell counts from reference gene primer amplification. Assay used: immunoSEQ multiplex PCR; TCRdb lists only in-frame clones, some missing. That table gives V, J and clone size, and the DNA gave D and trimming. The sample has around 100,000 clones, 75% to 95% seen once. The CDR3 extends over 13 amino acids. The V end was cut by 4 bases, the J end by 10 bases, with 14 bases between. The gene calls are TRBV12-3 or TRBV12-4 and TRBJ2-1, with D tentatively TRBD1 (5 bases). The sample comprised peripheral blood. The sequence was collected from a young man with acute or convalescent COVID-19. The CDR3 nucleotides read TGTGCCAGCAGTTATTCCCCAGGGAACGAGCAGTTCTTC. This gives the protein CASSYSPGNEQFF.